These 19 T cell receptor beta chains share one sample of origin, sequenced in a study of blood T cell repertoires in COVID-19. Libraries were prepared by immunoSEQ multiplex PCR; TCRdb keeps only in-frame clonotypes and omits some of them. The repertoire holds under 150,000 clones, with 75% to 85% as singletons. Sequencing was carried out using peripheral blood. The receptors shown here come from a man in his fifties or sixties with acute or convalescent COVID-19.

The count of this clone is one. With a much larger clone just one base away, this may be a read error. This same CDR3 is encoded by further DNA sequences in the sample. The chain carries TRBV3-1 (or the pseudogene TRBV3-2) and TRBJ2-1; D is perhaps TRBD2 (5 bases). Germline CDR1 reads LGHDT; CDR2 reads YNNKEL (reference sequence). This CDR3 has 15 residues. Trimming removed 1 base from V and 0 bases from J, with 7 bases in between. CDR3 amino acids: CASSQGGSSYNEQFF. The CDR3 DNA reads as TGTGCCAGCAGCCAAGGTGGGAGCTCCTACAATGAGCAGTTCTTC.

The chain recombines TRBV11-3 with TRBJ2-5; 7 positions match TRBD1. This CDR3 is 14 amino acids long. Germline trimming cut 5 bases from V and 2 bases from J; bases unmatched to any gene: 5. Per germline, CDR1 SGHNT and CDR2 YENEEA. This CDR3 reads CASSLRDRQETQYF. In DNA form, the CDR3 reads TGTGCCAGCAGCCTCCGGGACAGACAAGAGACCCAGTACTTC.

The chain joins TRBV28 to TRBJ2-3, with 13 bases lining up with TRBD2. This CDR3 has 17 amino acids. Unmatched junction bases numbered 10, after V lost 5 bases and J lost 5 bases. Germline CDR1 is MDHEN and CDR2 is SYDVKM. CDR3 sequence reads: CASSPWELAGGQDTQYF. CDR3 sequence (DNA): TGTGCCAGCAGTCCCTGGGAACTAGCGGGAGGGCAAGATACGCAGTATTTT.

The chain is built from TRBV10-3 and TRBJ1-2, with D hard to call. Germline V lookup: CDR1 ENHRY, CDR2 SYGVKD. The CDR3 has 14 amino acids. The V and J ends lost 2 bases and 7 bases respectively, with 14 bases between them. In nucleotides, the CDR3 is TGTGCCATCAGTGAGCCCGCGGCATCCACTGGCTACACCTTC. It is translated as CAISEPAASTGYTF.

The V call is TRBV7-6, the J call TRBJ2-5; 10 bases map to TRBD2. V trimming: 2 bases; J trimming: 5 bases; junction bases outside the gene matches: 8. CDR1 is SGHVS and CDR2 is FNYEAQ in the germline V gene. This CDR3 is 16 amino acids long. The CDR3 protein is CASSLRASGSAETQYF. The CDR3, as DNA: TGTGCCAGCAGCTTACGGGCTAGCGGGAGTGCGGAGACCCAGTACTTC. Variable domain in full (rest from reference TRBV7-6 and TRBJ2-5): GAGVSQSPRYKVTKRGQDVALRCDPISGHVSLYWYRQALGQGPEFLTYFNYEAQQDKSGLPNDRFSAERPEGSISTLTIQRTEQRDSAMYRCASSLRASGSAETQYFGPGTRLLVL.

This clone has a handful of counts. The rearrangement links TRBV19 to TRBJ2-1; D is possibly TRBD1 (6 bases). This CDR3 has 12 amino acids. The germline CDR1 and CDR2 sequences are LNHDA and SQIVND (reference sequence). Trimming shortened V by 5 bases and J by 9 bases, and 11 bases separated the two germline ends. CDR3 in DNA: TGTGCCAGTAGTGACAGGAAGGGTGAGCAGTTCTTC. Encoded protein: CASSDRKGEQFF.

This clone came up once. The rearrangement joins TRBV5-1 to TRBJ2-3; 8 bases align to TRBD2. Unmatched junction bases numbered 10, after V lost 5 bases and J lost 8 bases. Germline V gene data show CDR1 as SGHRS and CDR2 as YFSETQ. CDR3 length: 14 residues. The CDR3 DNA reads TGCGCCAGCAGGCTCGGGGGGGATCACGGTACGCAGTATTTT. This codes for CASRLGGDHGTQYF.

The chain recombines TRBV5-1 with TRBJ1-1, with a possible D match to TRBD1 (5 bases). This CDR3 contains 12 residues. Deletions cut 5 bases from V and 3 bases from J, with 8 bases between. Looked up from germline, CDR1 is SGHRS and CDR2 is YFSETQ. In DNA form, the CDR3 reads TGCGCCAGCAGTGGGGGGGACACTGAAGCTTTCTTT. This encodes CASSGGDTEAFF.

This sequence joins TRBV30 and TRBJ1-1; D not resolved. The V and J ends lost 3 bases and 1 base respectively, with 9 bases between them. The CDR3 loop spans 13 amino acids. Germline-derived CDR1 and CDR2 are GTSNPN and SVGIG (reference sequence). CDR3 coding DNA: TGTGCCTGGAGGGTACATCCGAACACTGAAGCTTTCTTT. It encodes CAWRVHPNTEAFF.

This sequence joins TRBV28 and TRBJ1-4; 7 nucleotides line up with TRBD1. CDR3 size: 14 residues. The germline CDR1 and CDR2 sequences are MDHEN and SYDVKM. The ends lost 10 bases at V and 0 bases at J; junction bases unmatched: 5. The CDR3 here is CAIRGPATNEKLFF. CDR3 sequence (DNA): TGTGCCATTAGGGGGCCTGCAACTAATGAAAAACTGTTTTTT.

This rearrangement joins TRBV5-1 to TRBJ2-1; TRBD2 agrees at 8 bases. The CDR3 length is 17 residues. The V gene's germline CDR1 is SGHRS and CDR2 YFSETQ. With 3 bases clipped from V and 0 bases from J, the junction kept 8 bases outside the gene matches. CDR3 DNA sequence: TGCGCCAGCAGCTCCTCCATAGCGGGGACCTCCTACAATGAGCAGTTCTTC. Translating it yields CASSSSIAGTSYNEQFF. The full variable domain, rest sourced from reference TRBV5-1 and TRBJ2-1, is KAGVTQTPRYLIKTRGQQVTLSCSPISGHRSVSWYQQTPGQGLQFLFEYFSETQRNKGNFPGRFSGRQFSNSRSEMNVSTLELGDSALYLCASSSSIAGTSYNEQFFGPGTRLTVL.

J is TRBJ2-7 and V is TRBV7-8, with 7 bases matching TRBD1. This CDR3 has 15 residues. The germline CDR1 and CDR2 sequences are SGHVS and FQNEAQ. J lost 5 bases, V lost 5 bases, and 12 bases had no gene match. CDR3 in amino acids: CASSILQGSRDEQYF. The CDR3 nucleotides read TGTGCCAGCAGCATCCTACAGGGGTCGCGCGACGAGCAGTACTTC. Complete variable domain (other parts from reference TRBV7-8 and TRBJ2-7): GAGVSQSPRYKVAKRGQDVALRCDPISGHVSLFWYQQALGQGPEFLTYFQNEAQLDKSGLPSDRFFAERPEGSVSTLKIQRTQQEDSAVYLCASSILQGSRDEQYFGPGTRLTVT.

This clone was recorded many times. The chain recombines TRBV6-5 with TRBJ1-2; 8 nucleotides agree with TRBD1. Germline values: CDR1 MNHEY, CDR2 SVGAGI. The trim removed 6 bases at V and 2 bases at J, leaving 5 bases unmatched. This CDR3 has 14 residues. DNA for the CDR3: TGTGCCAGCAGACCCGGGACAGGCAACTATGGCTACACCTTC. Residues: CASRPGTGNYGYTF.

The CDR3 DNA sequence: TGTGCCAGCAGCTTTAGAGGCGCAAATTCACCCCTCCACTTT. It specifies CASSFRGANSPLHF. The chain is built from TRBV7-8 and TRBJ1-6; D is ambiguous. V lost 3 bases and J 7 bases, leaving 10 bases between the germline ends. CDR1 and CDR2 (germline): SGHVS, FQNEAQ. CDR3 length: 14 residues.

The CDR3 sequence: CASSTLAASYNEQFF. The CDR3 DNA sequence: TGTGCCAGCAGTACACTAGCGGCCTCCTACAATGAGCAGTTCTTC. The V and J genes are TRBV9 and TRBJ2-1, with TRBD2 matching 8 bases. Germline trimming cut 5 bases from V and 0 bases from J; bases unmatched to any gene: 4. This CDR3 contains 15 residues. Germline CDR1 and CDR2: SGDLS and YYNGEE.

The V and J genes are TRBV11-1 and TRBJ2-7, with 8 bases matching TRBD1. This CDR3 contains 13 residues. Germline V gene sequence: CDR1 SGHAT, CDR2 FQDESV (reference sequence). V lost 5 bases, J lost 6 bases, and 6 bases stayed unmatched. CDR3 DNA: TGTGCCAGCAGCCCCTGGACAGGGCCCGAGCAGTACTTC. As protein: CASSPWTGPEQYF.

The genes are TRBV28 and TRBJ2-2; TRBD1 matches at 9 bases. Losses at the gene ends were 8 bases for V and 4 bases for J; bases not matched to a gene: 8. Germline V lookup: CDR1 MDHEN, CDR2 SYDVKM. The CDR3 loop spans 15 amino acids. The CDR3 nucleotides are TGTGCCAGCCTAGCACAGGGGGCGGGCACCGGGGAGCTGTTTTTT. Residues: CASLAQGAGTGELFF.

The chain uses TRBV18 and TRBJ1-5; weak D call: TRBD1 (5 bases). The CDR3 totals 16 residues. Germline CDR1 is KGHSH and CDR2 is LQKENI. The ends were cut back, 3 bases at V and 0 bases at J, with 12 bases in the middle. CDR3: CASSPGGTSSNQPQHF. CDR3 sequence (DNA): TGTGCCAGCTCACCTGGGGGGACTTCTAGCAATCAGCCCCAGCATTTT.

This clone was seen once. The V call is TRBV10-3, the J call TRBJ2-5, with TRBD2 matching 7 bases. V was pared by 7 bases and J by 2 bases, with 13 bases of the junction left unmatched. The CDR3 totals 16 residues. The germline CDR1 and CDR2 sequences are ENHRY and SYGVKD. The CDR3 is CAIKPSSGRLQETQYF. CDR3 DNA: TGTGCCATCAAGCCTTCTAGCGGAAGATTACAAGAGACCCAGTACTTC.